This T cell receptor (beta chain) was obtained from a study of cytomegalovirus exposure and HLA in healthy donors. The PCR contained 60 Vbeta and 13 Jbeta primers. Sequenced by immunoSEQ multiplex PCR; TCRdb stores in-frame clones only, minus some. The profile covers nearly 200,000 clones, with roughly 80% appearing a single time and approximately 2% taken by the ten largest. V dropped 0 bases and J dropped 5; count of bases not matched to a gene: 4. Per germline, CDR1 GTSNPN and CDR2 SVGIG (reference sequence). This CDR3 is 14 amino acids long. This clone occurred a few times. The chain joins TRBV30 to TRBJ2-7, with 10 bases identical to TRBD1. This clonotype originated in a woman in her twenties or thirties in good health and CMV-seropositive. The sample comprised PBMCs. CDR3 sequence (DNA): TGTGCCTGGAGTGTAGGGACAGGGGTCAACGAGCAGTACTTC. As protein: CAWSVGTGVNEQYF.